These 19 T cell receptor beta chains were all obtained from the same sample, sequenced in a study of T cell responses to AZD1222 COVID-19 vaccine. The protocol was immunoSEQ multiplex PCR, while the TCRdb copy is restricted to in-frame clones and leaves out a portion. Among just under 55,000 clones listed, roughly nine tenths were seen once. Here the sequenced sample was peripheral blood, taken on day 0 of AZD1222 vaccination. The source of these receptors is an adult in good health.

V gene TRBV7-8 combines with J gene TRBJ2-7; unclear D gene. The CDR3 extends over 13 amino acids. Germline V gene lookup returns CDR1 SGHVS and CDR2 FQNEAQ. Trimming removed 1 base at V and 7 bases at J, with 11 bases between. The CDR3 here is CASSLVRQTEQYF. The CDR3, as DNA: TGTGCCAGCAGCTTAGTCAGGCAAACGGAGCAGTACTTC.

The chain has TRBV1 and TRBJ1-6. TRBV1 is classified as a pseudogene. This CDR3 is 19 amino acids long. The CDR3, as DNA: TGCACCAGCAGCCATCCCGAGTGGGGGGCAGAAACCTATAATTCACCCCTCCACTTT. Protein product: CTSSHPEWGAETYNSPLHF.

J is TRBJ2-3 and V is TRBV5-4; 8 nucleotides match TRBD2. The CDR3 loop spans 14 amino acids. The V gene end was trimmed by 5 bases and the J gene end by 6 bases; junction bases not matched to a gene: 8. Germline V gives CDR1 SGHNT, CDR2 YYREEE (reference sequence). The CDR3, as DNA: TGTGCCAGCAGTCTCAGCGGGAGTGGCGATACGCAGTATTTT. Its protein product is CASSLSGSGDTQYF.

CDR3 sequence (DNA): TGTGCCAGCAGCCAAGTAGGGCAGGGGGCCAGCTATGGCTACACCTTC. Its translation is CASSQVGQGASYGYTF. The chain is built from TRBV14 and TRBJ1-2; 8 bases align to TRBD1. Trimming cost V 1 base and J 4 bases; bases outside gene matches: 8. This CDR3 has 16 residues. From germline, CDR1 is SGHDN and CDR2 FVKESK.

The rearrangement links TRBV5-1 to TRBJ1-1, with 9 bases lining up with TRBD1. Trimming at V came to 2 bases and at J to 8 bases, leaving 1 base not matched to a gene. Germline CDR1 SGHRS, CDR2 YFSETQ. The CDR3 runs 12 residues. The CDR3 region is CASSLGTGEAFF. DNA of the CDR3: TGCGCCAGCAGCTTAGGGACAGGGGAAGCTTTCTTT.

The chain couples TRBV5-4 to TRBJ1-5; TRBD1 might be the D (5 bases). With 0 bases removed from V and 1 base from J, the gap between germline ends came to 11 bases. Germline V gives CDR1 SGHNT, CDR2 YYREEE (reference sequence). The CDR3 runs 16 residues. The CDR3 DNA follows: TGTGCCAGCAGCTTGGACGGGGGGGGAAGCAATCAGCCCCAGCATTTT. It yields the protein CASSLDGGGSNQPQHF.

The CDR3 reads CASSLAGSGSKNEQFF. The CDR3 bases are TGCGCCAGCAGCTTGGCTGGTAGCGGGAGTAAGAATGAGCAGTTCTTC. This chain joins TRBV5-1 and TRBJ2-1; 9 nucleotides agree with TRBD2. CDR1 and CDR2 (germline): SGHRS, YFSETQ. The CDR3 runs 16 residues. V shed 0 bases, J shed 7 bases, and the junction held 8 bases outside the gene matches.

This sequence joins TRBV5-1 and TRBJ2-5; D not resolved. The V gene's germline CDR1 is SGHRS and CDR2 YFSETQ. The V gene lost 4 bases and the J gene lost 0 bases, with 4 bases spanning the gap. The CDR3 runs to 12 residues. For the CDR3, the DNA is TGCGCCAGCAGCCCACACCAAGAGACCCAGTACTTC. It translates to CASSPHQETQYF.

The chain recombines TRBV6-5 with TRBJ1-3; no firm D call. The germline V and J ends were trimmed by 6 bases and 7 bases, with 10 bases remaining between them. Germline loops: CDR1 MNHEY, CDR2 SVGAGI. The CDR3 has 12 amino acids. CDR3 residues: CASRTIANTIYF. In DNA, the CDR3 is TGTGCCAGCAGGACAATAGCGAACACCATATATTTT.

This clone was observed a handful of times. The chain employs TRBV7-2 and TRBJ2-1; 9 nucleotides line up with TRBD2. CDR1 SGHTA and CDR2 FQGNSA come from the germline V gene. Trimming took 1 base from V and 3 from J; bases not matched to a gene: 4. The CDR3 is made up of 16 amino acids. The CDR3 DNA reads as TGTGCCAGCAGCTTAGTTCGACTAGCGGTCTACAATGAGCAGTTCTTC. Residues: CASSLVRLAVYNEQFF.

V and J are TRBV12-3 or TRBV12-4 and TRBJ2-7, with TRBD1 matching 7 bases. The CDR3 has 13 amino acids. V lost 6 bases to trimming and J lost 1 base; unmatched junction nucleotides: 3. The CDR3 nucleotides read TGTGCCAGCAGCCCGGGACAGTCCTACGAGCAGTACTTC. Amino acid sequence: CASSPGQSYEQYF.

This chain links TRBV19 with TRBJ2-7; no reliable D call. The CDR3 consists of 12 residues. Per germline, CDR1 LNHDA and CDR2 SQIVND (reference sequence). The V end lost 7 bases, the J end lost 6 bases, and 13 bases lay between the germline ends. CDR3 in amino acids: CASKTLGSEQYF. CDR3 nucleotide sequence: TGTGCCAGTAAGACCCTGGGGTCCGAGCAGTACTTC.

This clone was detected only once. CDR3 in DNA: TGTGCCAGCAGCCTCAGGGCGGGAACGACTGAAGCTTTCTTT. This codes for CASSLRAGTTEAFF. The chain has TRBV6-5 and TRBJ1-1; the D gene is possibly TRBD1 (5 bases). The CDR3 loop spans 14 amino acids. V was clipped by 6 bases and J by 5 bases, with 16 bases between them. CDR1 MNHEY and CDR2 SVGAGI come from the germline V gene.

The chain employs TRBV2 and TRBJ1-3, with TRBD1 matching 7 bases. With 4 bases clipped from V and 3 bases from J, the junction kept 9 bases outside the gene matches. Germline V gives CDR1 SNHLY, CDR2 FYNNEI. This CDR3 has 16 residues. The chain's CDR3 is CASSGQQGTYGNTIYF. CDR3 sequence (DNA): TGTGCCAGCAGTGGTCAACAGGGGACCTATGGAAACACCATATATTTT.

In nucleotides, the CDR3 is TGTGCCTGGAGTGGGGTCGGCAACTATCAGCCCCAGCATTTT. This codes for CAWSGVGNYQPQHF. The chain joins TRBV30 to TRBJ1-5; D unresolved. The CDR3 has 14 residues. Per germline, CDR1 GTSNPN and CDR2 SVGIG (reference sequence). V was shortened by 1 base and J by 5 bases, with 12 bases between the two germline ends.

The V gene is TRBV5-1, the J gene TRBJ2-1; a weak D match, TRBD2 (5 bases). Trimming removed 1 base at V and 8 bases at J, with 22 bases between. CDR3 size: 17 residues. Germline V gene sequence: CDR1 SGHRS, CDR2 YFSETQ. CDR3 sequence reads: CASSLTVAQTRAHEQFF. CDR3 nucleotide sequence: TGCGCCAGCAGCTTGACGGTAGCGCAGACCCGAGCCCATGAGCAGTTCTTC.

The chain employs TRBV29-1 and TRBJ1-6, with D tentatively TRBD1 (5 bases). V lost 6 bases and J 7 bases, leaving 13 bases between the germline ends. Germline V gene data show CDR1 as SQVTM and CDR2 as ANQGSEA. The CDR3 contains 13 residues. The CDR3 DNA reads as TGCAGCGTCCTGACAGACATCAATTCACCCCTCCACTTT. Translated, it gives CSVLTDINSPLHF.

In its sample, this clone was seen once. CDR3 in amino acids: CASSNSGSGLEQYF. CDR3 bases: TGTGCCAGCAGCAATAGCGGGAGTGGTCTCGAGCAGTACTTC. The J gene is TRBJ2-7, the V gene TRBV28, with 9 bases lining up with TRBD2. The CDR3 runs 14 residues. V shed 6 bases and J 6 bases; nucleotides not matched to a gene: 9. The germline gives CDR1 MDHEN, CDR2 SYDVKM. The full variable domain, completed using reference TRBV28 and TRBJ2-7, is DVKVTQSSRYLVKRTGEKVFLECVQDMDHENMFWYRQDPGLGLRLIYFSYDVKMKEKGDIPEGYSVSREKKERFSLILESASTNQTSMYLCASSNSGSGLEQYFGPGTRLTVT.

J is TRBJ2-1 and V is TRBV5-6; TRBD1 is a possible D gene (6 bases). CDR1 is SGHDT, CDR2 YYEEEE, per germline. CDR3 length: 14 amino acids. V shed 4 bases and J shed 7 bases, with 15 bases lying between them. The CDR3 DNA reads TGTGCCAGCAGCGGGGGCGTGGCCCAGAATGAGCAGTTCTTC. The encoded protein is CASSGGVAQNEQFF.